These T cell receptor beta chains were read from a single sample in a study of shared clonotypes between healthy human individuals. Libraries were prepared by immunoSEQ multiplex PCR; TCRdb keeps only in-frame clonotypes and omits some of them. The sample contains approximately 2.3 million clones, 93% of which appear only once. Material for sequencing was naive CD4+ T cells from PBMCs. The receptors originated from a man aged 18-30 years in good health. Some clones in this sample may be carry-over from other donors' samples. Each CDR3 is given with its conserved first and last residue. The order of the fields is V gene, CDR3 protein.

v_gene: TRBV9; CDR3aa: CASSPATWTYEQYF
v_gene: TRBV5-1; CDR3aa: CASSLGGPTQEKLFF
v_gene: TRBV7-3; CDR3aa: CASSLFPSGSFGEQFF
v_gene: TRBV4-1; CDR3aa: CASSQDPLSRGRRETQYF
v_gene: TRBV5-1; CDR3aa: CASSKGQAENTEAFF
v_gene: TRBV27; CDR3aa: CASSLRIRLAGENEQYF
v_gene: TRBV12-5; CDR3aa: CASAVGAAAYGYTF
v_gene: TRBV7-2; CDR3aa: CASSSRTSGRDTQYF
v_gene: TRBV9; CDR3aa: CASSVETGVEGNTIYF
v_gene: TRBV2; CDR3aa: CAGSGNRQETQYF
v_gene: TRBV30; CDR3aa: CAWRFGGVSYEQYF
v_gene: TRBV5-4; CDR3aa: CASSLEAGFNGYTF
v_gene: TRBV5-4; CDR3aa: CAYASTSGDTDTQYF
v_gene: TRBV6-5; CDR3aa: CASRTASTEAFF
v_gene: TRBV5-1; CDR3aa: CASAAGGAGYTF
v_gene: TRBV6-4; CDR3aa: CASSAQAGVTDTQYF
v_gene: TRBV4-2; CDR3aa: CASSQDRAGPGETQYF
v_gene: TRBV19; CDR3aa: CASSIVGGSGQPQHF
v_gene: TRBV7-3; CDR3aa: CASSFQSGADEQYF
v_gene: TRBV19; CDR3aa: CASSMVTSQPQHF
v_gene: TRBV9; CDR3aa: CASSALNSQNTEAFF
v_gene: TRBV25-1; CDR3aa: CASSVSSSYEQYF
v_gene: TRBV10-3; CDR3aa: CAISPQVVCLFIQYF
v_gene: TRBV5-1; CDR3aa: CASSSFGDSTDTQYF
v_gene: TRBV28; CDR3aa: CASRGVGQRHTYGYTF
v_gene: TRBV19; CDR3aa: CASSTGTGILSTDTQYF
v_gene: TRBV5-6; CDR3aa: CASSGDRGASYNEQFF
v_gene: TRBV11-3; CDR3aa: CASSPQRTDTQYF
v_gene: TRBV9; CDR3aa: CASSGGANTGELFF
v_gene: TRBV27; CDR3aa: CASSSTGRGEQYF
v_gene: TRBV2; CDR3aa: CASSLVFPGGNTIYF
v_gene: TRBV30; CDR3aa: CAWSVVSGDQPQHF
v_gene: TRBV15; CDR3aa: CATSPALSGRYGYTF
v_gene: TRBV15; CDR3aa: CATSRTSGRETQYF
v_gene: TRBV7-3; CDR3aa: CASSLGVPSGTSYNEQFF
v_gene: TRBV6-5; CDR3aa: CASSYGHQETQYF
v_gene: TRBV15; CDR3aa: CATSRDIVNTEAFF
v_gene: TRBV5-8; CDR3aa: CASSSTGTGNQPQHF
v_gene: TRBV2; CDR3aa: CASSELESGANVLTF
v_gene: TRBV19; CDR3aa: CASNPTGRYSGANVLTF
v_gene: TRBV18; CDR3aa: CASSRVGTGPYEQYF
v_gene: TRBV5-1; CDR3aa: CASSHQGSQETQYF
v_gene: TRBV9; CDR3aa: CASNPGNTGELFF
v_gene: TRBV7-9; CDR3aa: CASSFSGNTEAFF
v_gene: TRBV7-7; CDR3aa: CASSPGTGVEQYF